This T cell receptor (beta chain) was sequenced during a study of T cell responses to AZD1222 COVID-19 vaccine. Study-level points and caveats: Close to half of spike-specific TCRs reportedly recognize unmutated variant regions.

The ends were cut back, 6 bases at V and 5 bases at J, with 16 bases in the middle. The CDR3 totals 14 residues. In germline, CDR1 is ENHRY, CDR2 SYGVKD. Concerning this clone: What it binds is not known.

Profiled with immunoSEQ multiplex PCR; TCRdb holds only in-frame clones, not every one. Seen here are 100,000 to 130,000 clones, 75% to 95% observed once, and the top ten hold around 6.6%. The sample here was peripheral blood, taken 28 days after the second AZD1222 dose. The clonotype originates from an adult who received the AZD1222 COVID-19 vaccine. The rearrangement uses TRBV10-3 and TRBJ1-2; tentatively, D is TRBD1 (6 bases). CDR3 loop: CAIRKDREGYGYTF. CDR3 coding DNA: TGTGCCATCAGAAAGGACAGAGAAGGATATGGCTACACCTTC.